Presented here are 17 T cell receptor beta chains from one specimen sequenced in a study of T-cell reconstitution after alpha-beta-depleted transplantation in children. Unique molecular identifiers were used to barcode this TCRbeta library. TCRdb reanalysed the PCR reads using MiXCR and keeps one entry per CDR3 protein. Of hundreds of thousands of distinct CDR3 sequences in the sample, around 17% were seen once. The sample consisted of PBMCs from the stem cell graft donor, taken from the stem cell graft. The receptors derive from a human donor who donated a stem cell graft to a child with acute myeloid leukemia.

In this sample, this clonotype turned up many times. V and J are TRBV20-1 and TRBJ2-7, with D perhaps TRBD1 or TRBD2 (5 bases each). CDR3 length: 10 residues. Germline V gene data show CDR1 as DFQATT and CDR2 as SNEGSKA (reference sequence). DNA for the CDR3: TGCAGCCCCCAGGGACGCGAGCAGTACGTC. Translation: CSPQGREQYV.

This clonotype occurred a few times. This chain uses TRBV12-3 or TRBV12-4 with TRBJ2-3, with D uncertain. V lost 5 bases and J lost 0, with 9 bases in between. The CDR3 consists of 14 residues. CDR3 sequence: CASSRTYSTDTQYF. For the CDR3, the DNA is TGTGCCAGCAGTCGGACCTATAGCACAGATACGCAGTATTTT.

This clonotype showed up just a few times. The chain joins TRBV7-9 to TRBJ1-4, with 9 nucleotides matching TRBD1. The CDR3 spans 14 residues. V gave up 5 bases and J gave up 8 bases; unmatched junction bases: 6. The germline V gene has CDR1 SEHNR and CDR2 FQNEAQ (reference sequence). The CDR3 sequence: CASSGGQGGEKLFF. The CDR3 region has the DNA TGTGCCAGCAGCGGGGGACAGGGCGGGGAAAAACTGTTTTTT.

The chain has TRBV24-1 and TRBJ2-5; 7 nucleotides agree with TRBD1. Trimming removed 2 bases from V and 4 bases from J; junction bases left unmatched: 9. The germline V gene encodes CDR1 KGHDR and CDR2 SFDVKD. CDR3 length equals 16 residues. The CDR3 DNA reads as TGTGCCACCAGTGATTCGAGACAGGGAGTCCGAGAGACCCAGTACTTC. It encodes CATSDSRQGVRETQYF.

The rearrangement joins TRBV4-3 to TRBJ1-4; D not resolved. Germline V gene sequence: CDR1 LGHNA, CDR2 YSLEER. V lost 0 bases and J 5 bases, leaving 10 bases between the germline ends. CDR3 size: 15 residues. For the CDR3, the DNA is TGCGCCAGCAGCCAAGATAGGGCCTCCAATGAAAAACTGTTTTTT. This codes for CASSQDRASNEKLFF.

This clonotype was detected only a few times. The V gene is TRBV19, the J gene TRBJ2-3; D gene ambiguous. The V and J ends lost 5 bases and 4 bases respectively, with 16 bases between them. CDR1 is LNHDA and CDR2 is SQIVND in the germline V gene (reference sequence). CDR3 size: 15 residues. The CDR3 DNA follows: TGTGCCAGTAGTTACCGGGCCTCAGGCGCAGATACGCAGTATTTT. It yields the protein CASSYRASGADTQYF.

This clonotype came up many times. The rearrangement links TRBV5-6 to TRBJ1-2; D is possibly TRBD1 (6 bases). V was cut by 4 bases and J by 8 bases, with 27 bases left in between. This CDR3 has 17 amino acids. Germline V CDR1 and CDR2: SGHDT, YYEEEE. This chain's CDR3 is CASSPVGTRGLGDGYTF. CDR3 nucleotide sequence: TGTGCCAGCAGCCCGGTCGGGACAAGGGGGTTGGGGGACGGCTACACCTTC. The full variable domain, with the rest looked up from reference TRBV5-6 and TRBJ1-2, is DAGVTQSPTHLIKTRGQQVTLRCSPKSGHDTVSWYQQALGQGPQFIFQYYEEEERQRGNFPDRFSGHQFPNYSSELNVNALLLGDSALYLCASSPVGTRGLGDGYTFGSGTRLTVV.

This clonotype has only a few counts. This sequence joins TRBV7-2 and TRBJ2-1, with D perhaps TRBD1 or TRBD2 (5 bases each). Trimming left V 6 bases short and J 6 bases short, with 15 bases between. This CDR3 spans 14 amino acids. Germline loops: CDR1 SGHTA, CDR2 FQGNSA. CDR3 protein: CASRPGTEINEQFF. The DNA for the CDR3 is TGTGCCAGCAGACCCGGGACCGAGATCAATGAGCAGTTCTTC.

The chain employs TRBV11-1 and TRBJ2-5; the D call may be TRBD1 or TRBD2 (5 bases each). Germline V gene data show CDR1 as SGHAT and CDR2 as FQDESV (reference sequence). The length of the CDR3 is 19 residues. With 5 bases removed from V and 5 bases from J, the gap between germline ends came to 30 bases. The chain's CDR3 is CASSPKRANRDRWTETQYF. The CDR3 coding sequence is TGTGCCAGCAGCCCCAAGAGGGCCAACCGGGACCGGTGGACGGAGACCCAGTACTTC.

The table lists this clonotype with a few counts. The chain carries TRBV15 and TRBJ1-5; 9 bases fit TRBD1. CDR1 is LNHNV and CDR2 is YYDKDF in the germline V gene (reference sequence). V shed 5 bases and J 4 bases; nucleotides not matched to a gene: 9. The CDR3 loop spans 16 amino acids. CDR3 sequence (DNA): TGTGCCACCAGCGATCCGGGACAGGGCTATAATCAGCCCCAGCATTTT. Amino acid sequence: CATSDPGQGYNQPQHF.

The chain combines TRBV7-3 with TRBJ2-2, with unresolved D. This CDR3 region has 14 residues. CDR1 is SGHTA, CDR2 FQGTGA, per germline. V lost 2 bases, J lost 8 bases, and 12 bases lay in between. CDR3 DNA sequence: TGTGCCAGCAGCTTACCGGGCCTGACTGGGGAGCTGTTTTTT. This sequence encodes CASSLPGLTGELFF.

In this sample, this clonotype turned up a few times. The chain is built from TRBV5-1 and TRBJ1-2, with no clear D. Trimming took 0 bases from V and 10 from J, leaving 10 bases between them. The length of the CDR3 is 12 residues. The germline CDR1 and CDR2 sequences are SGHRS and YFSETQ. This CDR3 is CASSLDVVDYTF. CDR3 DNA sequence: TGCGCCAGCAGCTTGGATGTGGTGGACTACACCTTC.

This clonotype was recorded many times. The chain is built from TRBV20-1 and TRBJ2-7; 12 bases map to TRBD2. Trimming at V came to 3 bases and at J to 2 bases, leaving 5 bases not matched to a gene. The CDR3 has 15 residues. Germline V CDR1 and CDR2: DFQATT, SNEGSKA (reference sequence). CDR3 bases: TGCAGTGCTAGGTCTACTAGCGGGGGGACCTACGAGCAGTACTTC. Amino acids: CSARSTSGGTYEQYF.

The sample holds many counts of this clonotype. The chain carries TRBV20-1 and TRBJ2-1; TRBD1 matches at 7 bases. This CDR3 has 16 amino acids. Germline V gives CDR1 DFQATT, CDR2 SNEGSKA (reference sequence). Losses at the gene ends were 6 bases for V and 0 bases for J; bases not matched to a gene: 11. The CDR3 sequence: CSADHRGRSSYNEQFF. CDR3 nucleotides: TGCAGTGCGGATCACAGGGGCCGAAGCTCCTACAATGAGCAGTTCTTC.

Many counts were recorded for this clonotype. The J gene is TRBJ2-1, the V gene TRBV20-1, with TRBD2 identical over 11 bases. The V segment lost 1 base and the J segment 4 bases; nucleotides outside the gene matches: 3. The CDR3 length is 15 residues. CDR1 is DFQATT and CDR2 is SNEGSKA in the germline V gene (reference sequence). The CDR3 DNA is TGCAGTGCTAGAGGGGGACTAGCGGTTTACAATGAGCAGTTCTTC. Residues: CSARGGLAVYNEQFF.

This clonotype was recorded a few times. The chain carries TRBV5-1 and TRBJ1-1; TRBD1 aligns across 8 bases. The trim removed 1 base at V and 5 bases at J, leaving 10 bases unmatched. This CDR3 has 16 residues. Per the germline V gene, CDR1 is SGHRS and CDR2 is YFSETQ. CDR3 DNA sequence: TGCGCCAGCAGCTTGACCTTGACAGGGGCAGGGACTGAAGCTTTCTTT. Residues: CASSLTLTGAGTEAFF.

This clonotype has just a few counts. The V call is TRBV7-9, the J call TRBJ1-3; D is ambiguous. Per the germline V gene, CDR1 is SEHNR and CDR2 is FQNEAQ (reference sequence). V lost 7 bases and J lost 0, with 10 bases in between. The CDR3 length is 14 residues. CDR3 DNA sequence: TGTGCCAGCATGGACGGTCCCTCTGGAAACACCATATATTTT. It yields the protein CASMDGPSGNTIYF.